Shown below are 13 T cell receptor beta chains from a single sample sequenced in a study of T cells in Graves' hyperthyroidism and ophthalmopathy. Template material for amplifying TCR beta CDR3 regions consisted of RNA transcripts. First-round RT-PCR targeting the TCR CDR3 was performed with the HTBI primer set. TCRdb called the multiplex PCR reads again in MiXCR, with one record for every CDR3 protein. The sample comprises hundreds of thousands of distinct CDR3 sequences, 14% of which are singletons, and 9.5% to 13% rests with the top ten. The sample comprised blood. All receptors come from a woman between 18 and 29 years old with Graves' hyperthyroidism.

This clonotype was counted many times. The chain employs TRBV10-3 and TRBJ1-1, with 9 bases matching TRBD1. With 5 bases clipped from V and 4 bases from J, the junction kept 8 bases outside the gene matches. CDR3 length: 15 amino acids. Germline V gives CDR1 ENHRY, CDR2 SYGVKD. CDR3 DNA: TGTGCCATCAGTCCGGGACAGGGAAGTCGCACTGAAGCTTTCTTT. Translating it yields CAISPGQGSRTEAFF.

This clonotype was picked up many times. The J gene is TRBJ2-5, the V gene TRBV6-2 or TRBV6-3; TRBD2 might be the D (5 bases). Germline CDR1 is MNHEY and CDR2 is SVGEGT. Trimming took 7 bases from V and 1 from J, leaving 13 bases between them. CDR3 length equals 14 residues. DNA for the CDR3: TGTGCCAGCATCGGATCCGGAGGCCAAGAGACCCAGTACTTC. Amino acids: CASIGSGGQETQYF.

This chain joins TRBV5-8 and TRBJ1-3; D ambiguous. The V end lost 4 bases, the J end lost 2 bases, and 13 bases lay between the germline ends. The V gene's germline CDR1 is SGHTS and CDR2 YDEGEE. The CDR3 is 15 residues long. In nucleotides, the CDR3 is TGTGCCAGCAGCCTATCACCGTTAACTGGAAACACCATATATTTT. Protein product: CASSLSPLTGNTIYF.

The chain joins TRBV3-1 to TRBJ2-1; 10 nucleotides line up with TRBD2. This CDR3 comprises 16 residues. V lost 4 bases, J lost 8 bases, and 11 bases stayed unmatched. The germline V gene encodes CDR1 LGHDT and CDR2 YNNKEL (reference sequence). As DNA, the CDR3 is TGTGCCAGCAGCCCCTCTTGGAGTAGCGGGAGGTATGAGCAGTTCTTC. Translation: CASSPSWSSGRYEQFF.

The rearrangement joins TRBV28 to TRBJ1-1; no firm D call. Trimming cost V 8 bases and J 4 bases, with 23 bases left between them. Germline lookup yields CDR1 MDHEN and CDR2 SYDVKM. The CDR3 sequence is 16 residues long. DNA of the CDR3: TGTGCCAGCGAAAATCCACCACTAAGGAGGGCCACTGAAGCTTTCTTT. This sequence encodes CASENPPLRRATEAFF.

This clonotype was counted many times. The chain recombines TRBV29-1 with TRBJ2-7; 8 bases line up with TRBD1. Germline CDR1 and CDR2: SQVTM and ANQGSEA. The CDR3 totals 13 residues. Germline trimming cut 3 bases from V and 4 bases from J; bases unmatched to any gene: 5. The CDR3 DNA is TGCAGCGTTGAGGGGGACAGGAGTTACGAGCAGTACTTC. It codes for CSVEGDRSYEQYF.

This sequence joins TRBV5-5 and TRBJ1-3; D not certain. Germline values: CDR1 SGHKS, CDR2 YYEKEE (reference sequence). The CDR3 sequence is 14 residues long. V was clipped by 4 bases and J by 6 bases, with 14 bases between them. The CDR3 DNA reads TGTGCCAGCAGCCCCACCTCCAACGAAAACACCATATATTTT. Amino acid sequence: CASSPTSNENTIYF.

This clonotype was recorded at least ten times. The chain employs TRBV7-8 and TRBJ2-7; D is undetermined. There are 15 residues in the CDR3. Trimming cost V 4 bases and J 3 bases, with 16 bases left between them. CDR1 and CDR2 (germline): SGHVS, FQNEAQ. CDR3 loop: CASSSGPKRVYEQYF. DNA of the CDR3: TGTGCCAGCAGCTCCGGACCCAAAAGAGTCTACGAGCAGTACTTC.

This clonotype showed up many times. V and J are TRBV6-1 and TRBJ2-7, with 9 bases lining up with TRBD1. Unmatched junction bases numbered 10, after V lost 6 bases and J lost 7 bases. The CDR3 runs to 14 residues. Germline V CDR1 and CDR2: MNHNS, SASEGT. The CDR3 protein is CASRTGQGMWEQYF. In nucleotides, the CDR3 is TGTGCCAGCAGAACAGGACAGGGGATGTGGGAGCAGTACTTC.

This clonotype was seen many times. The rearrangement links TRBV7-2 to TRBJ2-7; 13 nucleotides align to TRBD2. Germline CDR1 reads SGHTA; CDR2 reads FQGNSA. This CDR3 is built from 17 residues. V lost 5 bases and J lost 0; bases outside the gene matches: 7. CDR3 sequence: CASSTGTSGVGSYEQYF. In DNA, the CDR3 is TGTGCCAGCAGCACGGGGACTAGCGGGGTTGGCTCCTACGAGCAGTACTTC.

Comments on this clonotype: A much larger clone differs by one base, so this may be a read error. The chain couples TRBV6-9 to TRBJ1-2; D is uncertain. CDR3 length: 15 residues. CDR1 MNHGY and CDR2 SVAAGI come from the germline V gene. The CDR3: CAGSYSKTVSNGYTF. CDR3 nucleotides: TGTGCCGGCAGTTACAGCAAGACGGTATCCAATGGCTACACCTTC.

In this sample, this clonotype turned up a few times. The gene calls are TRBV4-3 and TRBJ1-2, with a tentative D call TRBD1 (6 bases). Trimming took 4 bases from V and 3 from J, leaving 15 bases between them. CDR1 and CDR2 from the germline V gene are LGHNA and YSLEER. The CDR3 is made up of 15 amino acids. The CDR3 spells CASSPRRAGDYGYTF. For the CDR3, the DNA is TGCGCCAGCAGCCCCAGGAGGGCAGGGGACTATGGCTACACCTTC.

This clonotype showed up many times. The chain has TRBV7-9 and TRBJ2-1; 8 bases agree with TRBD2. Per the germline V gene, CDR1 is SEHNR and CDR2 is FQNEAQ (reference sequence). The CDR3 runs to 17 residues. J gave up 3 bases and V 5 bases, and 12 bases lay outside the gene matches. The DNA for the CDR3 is TGTGCCAGCAGCCCCCCCCGAATTCTAGCGGGCTACAATGAGCAGTTCTTC. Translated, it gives CASSPPRILAGYNEQFF.